The 24 T cell receptor beta chains below come from one sample, sequenced in a study of cytomegalovirus exposure and HLA in healthy donors. The assay was immunoSEQ multiplex PCR, and TCRdb's table has in-frame clones only and misses some. The sample has around 70,000 clones; approximately 96% are singletons. Material: PBMCs. These receptors all come from a man aged 18 to 35 in good health and CMV-seronegative.

The rearrangement joins TRBV19 to TRBJ2-1; TRBD2 matches at 9 bases. CDR3 length: 14 residues. The germline gives CDR1 LNHDA, CDR2 SQIVND (reference sequence). J gave up 6 bases and V 10 bases, and 10 bases lay outside the gene matches. The CDR3 loop reads CATRVAGAPNEQFF. CDR3 bases: TGTGCCACCCGGGTAGCGGGGGCTCCCAATGAGCAGTTCTTC.

The DNA for the CDR3 is TGTGCCATCAGTGAGGGCAGTCCTTTTAGCTACACCTTC. Translation gives CAISEGSPFSYTF. V usage is TRBV10-3 and J usage is TRBJ1-2; D remains ambiguous. V was shortened by 2 bases and J by 9 bases, with 13 bases between the two germline ends. The CDR3 covers 13 residues. Germline V CDR1 and CDR2: ENHRY, SYGVKD.

The V gene is TRBV7-9, the J gene TRBJ1-5; D possibly corresponds to TRBD1 (6 bases). V lost 1 base and J 4 bases, leaving 20 bases between the germline ends. CDR3 length equals 18 residues. The germline V gene has CDR1 SEHNR and CDR2 FQNEAQ (reference sequence). The CDR3 region has the DNA TGTGCCAGCAGCTTAGTGGGTGTCGGGCAGGGGTTAAATCAGCCCCAGCATTTT. The encoded protein is CASSLVGVGQGLNQPQHF.

The V gene is TRBV15, the J gene TRBJ1-1; D unclear. V dropped 11 bases and J dropped 3 bases, with 10 bases sitting between them. The CDR3 runs 11 residues. Germline values: CDR1 LNHNV, CDR2 YYDKDF (reference sequence). CDR3 nucleotide sequence: TGTGCCGTCGGGAGGGACACTGAAGCTTTCTTT. Translated, it gives CAVGRDTEAFF.

The chain is built from TRBV19 and TRBJ1-1; no firm D call. This CDR3 is 14 amino acids long. Germline assignment: CDR1 LNHDA and CDR2 SQIVND (reference sequence). Trimming cost V 2 bases and J 6 bases, with 13 bases left between them. CDR3 nucleotide sequence: TGTGCCAGTAGTATATTAGGAGGAGGGTCTGAAGCTTTCTTT. Translation gives CASSILGGGSEAFF. The full variable domain, its missing parts supplied by reference TRBV19 and TRBJ1-1, is DGGITQSPKYLFRKEGQNVTLSCEQNLNHDAMYWYRQDPGQGLRLIYYSQIVNDFQKGDIAEGYSVSREKKESFPLTVTSAQKNPTAFYLCASSILGGGSEAFFGQGTRLTVV.

This chain links TRBV28 with TRBJ1-2, with 7 bases aligning to TRBD1. CDR1 MDHEN and CDR2 SYDVKM come from the germline V gene. The V and J ends lost 3 bases and 1 base, in that order; junction bases with no gene match: 8. This CDR3 has 16 residues. In DNA, the CDR3 is TGTGCCAGCAGTTTCTCCGGGACAGCCGTTAACTATGGCTACACCTTC. Protein sequence: CASSFSGTAVNYGYTF.

The CDR3 is CASSLPLVGQAFF. In nucleotides, the CDR3 is TGTGCCAGCAGCTTGCCCTTAGTCGGTCAAGCTTTCTTT. The chain uses TRBV5-4 and TRBJ1-1; D is uncertain. Trimming removed 1 base from V and 9 bases from J, with 13 bases in between. There are 13 residues in the CDR3. The germline V gene encodes CDR1 SGHNT and CDR2 YYREEE (reference sequence).

The chain recombines TRBV6-1 with TRBJ1-5; D remains unclear. The CDR3 runs to 12 residues. Germline CDR1 MNHNS, CDR2 SASEGT. V dropped 7 bases and J dropped 3 bases, with 7 bases sitting between them. The CDR3 reads CASKSANQPQHF. The DNA of the CDR3 is TGTGCCAGCAAAAGCGCCAATCAGCCCCAGCATTTT.

The rearrangement joins TRBV29-1 to TRBJ1-2; perhaps TRBD1 as D (5 bases). This CDR3 is built from 11 residues. V was shortened by 5 bases and J by 5 bases, with 9 bases between the two germline ends. Germline CDR1 is SQVTM and CDR2 is ANQGSEA. CDR3 coding DNA: TGCAGCGTTCACGGGGGATATGGCTACACCTTC. Protein product: CSVHGGYGYTF.

V and J are TRBV11-2 and TRBJ2-7; a weak D match, TRBD2 (5 bases). Germline V gives CDR1 SGHAT, CDR2 FQNNGV. The CDR3 runs to 17 residues. V was pared by 1 base and J by 3 bases, with 19 bases between. The CDR3 protein is CASSLGARAKTNYEQYF. CDR3 DNA sequence: TGTGCCAGCAGCTTAGGGGCGCGGGCGAAAACTAACTACGAGCAGTACTTC.

This clone was recorded only once. The V gene is TRBV6-5, the J gene TRBJ1-2; unclear D gene. The CDR3 length is 12 residues. V lost 7 bases and J lost 7, with 13 bases in between. Germline V gene sequence: CDR1 MNHEY, CDR2 SVGAGI. The CDR3 DNA is TGTGCCAGCACCTCGGCCGGCGGTGGCTACACCTTC. Protein: CASTSAGGGYTF.

The chain links TRBV5-1 to TRBJ2-1; 12 nucleotides line up with TRBD2. Germline loops: CDR1 SGHRS, CDR2 YFSETQ. The trim removed 2 bases at V and 6 bases at J, leaving 6 bases unmatched. The CDR3 consists of 16 residues. CDR3 bases: TGCGCCAGCAGCTTCGGATTGACTAGCGGGGGCAATGAGCAGTTCTTC. Encoded protein: CASSFGLTSGGNEQFF.

The chain links TRBV29-1 to TRBJ1-3, with D perhaps TRBD1 (5 bases). Germline-derived CDR1 and CDR2 are SQVTM and ANQGSEA. The CDR3 runs 13 residues. V gave up 5 bases and J gave up 0 bases, with 8 bases separating them. The CDR3 sequence: CSVRTRSGNTIYF. The CDR3 DNA follows: TGCAGCGTTAGGACACGCTCTGGAAACACCATATATTTT.

The chain is built from TRBV29-1 and TRBJ1-2; no clear D. Trimming pared 4 bases from V and 6 bases from J, leaving 12 bases between. CDR3 length: 12 amino acids. Germline CDR1 reads SQVTM; CDR2 reads ANQGSEA. The CDR3 region is CSVAAADHGYTF. DNA of the CDR3: TGCAGCGTTGCGGCGGCAGACCATGGCTACACCTTC.

CDR3: CASSVDPTGQGADTQYF. The DNA of the CDR3 is TGTGCCAGCAGCGTCGATCCGACGGGACAGGGGGCAGATACGCAGTATTTT. The J gene is TRBJ2-3, the V gene TRBV9; 11 positions match TRBD1. Germline CDR1 reads SGDLS; CDR2 reads YYNGEE. This CDR3 region has 17 residues. J gave up 4 bases and V 2 bases, and 9 bases lay outside the gene matches.

The J gene is TRBJ2-5, the V gene TRBV27; D remains ambiguous. CDR1 MNHEY and CDR2 SMNVEV come from the germline V gene (reference sequence). This CDR3 spans 15 amino acids. Trimming cost V 6 bases and J 2 bases, with 16 bases left between them. CDR3: CASRVLGGNQETQYF. In DNA form, the CDR3 reads TGTGCCAGCAGGGTCCTAGGTGGAAATCAAGAGACCCAGTACTTC.

The chain couples TRBV27 to TRBJ1-5; D uncertain. The CDR3 spans 13 residues. CDR1 and CDR2 from the germline V gene are MNHEY and SMNVEV (reference sequence). Deletions cut 3 bases from V and 5 bases from J, with 8 bases between. CDR3 sequence (DNA): TGTGCCAGCAGTTTTGGGCCTCATCAGCCCCAGCATTTT. Amino acid sequence: CASSFGPHQPQHF.

This chain uses TRBV7-3 with TRBJ2-1; 8 bases map to TRBD2. Germline trimming cut 5 bases from V and 5 bases from J; bases unmatched to any gene: 8. The V gene's germline CDR1 is SGHTA and CDR2 FQGTGA. The CDR3 runs to 15 residues. The CDR3 coding sequence is TGTGCCAGCAGCCGACGGGGGGGGATGGACAATGAGCAGTTCTTC. This codes for CASSRRGGMDNEQFF.

The V call is TRBV19, the J call TRBJ1-3; weak D call: TRBD1 (6 bases). Trimming stripped 6 bases from V and 0 bases from J, with 18 bases between. Germline V gene data show CDR1 as LNHDA and CDR2 as SQIVND (reference sequence). The CDR3 spans 17 residues. In DNA, the CDR3 is TGTGCCAGTAGGGACCACAGGGTCCCCATCTCTGGAAACACCATATATTTT. It codes for CASRDHRVPISGNTIYF.

The J gene is TRBJ2-1, the V gene TRBV19; unclear D gene. V lost 1 base to trimming and J lost 7 bases, with 11 bases between them. The CDR3 extends over 14 amino acids. The V gene's germline CDR1 is LNHDA and CDR2 SQIVND (reference sequence). In DNA form, the CDR3 reads TGTGCCAGTAGTATAGTGCCCGGTTGGAATGAGCAGTTCTTC. This gives the protein CASSIVPGWNEQFF. Together with reference TRBV19 and TRBJ2-1, the CDR3 gives the full variable domain: DGGITQSPKYLFRKEGQNVTLSCEQNLNHDAMYWYRQDPGQGLRLIYYSQIVNDFQKGDIAEGYSVSREKKESFPLTVTSAQKNPTAFYLCASSIVPGWNEQFFGPGTRLTVL.

The chain recombines TRBV7-9 with TRBJ2-1; D not certain. Trimming stripped 5 bases from V and 2 bases from J, with 4 bases between. Germline CDR1 reads SEHNR; CDR2 reads FQNEAQ (reference sequence). The CDR3 is made up of 12 amino acids. This chain's CDR3 is CASSQTYNEQFF. DNA of the CDR3: TGTGCCAGCAGCCAGACCTACAATGAGCAGTTCTTC.

CDR3 DNA sequence: TGTGCCAGCAGTTATGGACAGTTAGGTTATGGCTACACCTTC. Its translation is CASSYGQLGYGYTF. V is TRBV6-5 and J is TRBJ1-2; D perhaps matches TRBD1 (6 bases). V gave up 3 bases and J gave up 5 bases, with 13 bases separating them. Germline V gene lookup returns CDR1 MNHEY and CDR2 SVGAGI. CDR3 length: 14 residues.

V and J are TRBV15 and TRBJ1-3; the D is unclear. Germline V lookup: CDR1 LNHNV, CDR2 YYDKDF (reference sequence). The V end was cut by 6 bases, the J end by 0 bases, with 21 bases between. The CDR3 is 18 amino acids. CDR3 region: CATRTSGSRGSSGNTIYF. In DNA, the CDR3 is TGTGCCACCAGAACGAGTGGAAGTCGGGGTTCCTCTGGAAACACCATATATTTT.

The V and J genes are TRBV7-9 and TRBJ1-4; D is ambiguous. The CDR3 is 12 amino acids. Germline V CDR1 and CDR2: SEHNR, FQNEAQ (reference sequence). V was clipped by 5 bases and J by 3 bases, with 4 bases between them. The CDR3 DNA reads as TGTGCCAGCAGCCTACCTAATGAAAAACTGTTTTTT. Protein: CASSLPNEKLFF.